This T cell receptor beta chain was identified in a study of CD8+CD57+ T cells in acquired aplastic anemia. In the study overall: Sorted CD4+ and CD8+ cells yielded about 3 ug of DNA on average. Healthy-donor CD4+ cells averaged approximately 10 million reads. General study points: The CD8+ Simpson's diversity of patients and controls was not significantly different. Patients and controls turned out to have roughly 30 CD8+ CDR3 sequences in common.

Genomic DNA acted as the template from which TCR beta VDJ combination and CDR3 sequence profiling were carried out. TCRdb redid the calling of the reads with MiXCR, one entry per CDR3 protein. The repertoire holds hundreds of thousands of distinct CDR3 sequences, with 65% to 80% as singletons. This clonotype has ten or more counts. The antigen remains undetermined. CDR3 size: 13 residues. CDR1 GTSNPN and CDR2 SVGIG come from the germline V gene (reference sequence). The V end was cut by 3 bases, the J end by 6 bases, with 12 bases between. The chain employs TRBV30 and TRBJ1-3; the D gene is possibly TRBD1 (6 bases). Sequencing was done on a sample of sorted CD4+, CD8+, or CD8+CD57+ T cells (not recorded which) from PBMCs. This TCR was recovered from a human donor in good health, serving as a control. The CDR3 is CAWSLKGENTIYF. The CDR3 DNA is TGTGCCTGGAGCCTTAAGGGGGAAAACACCATATATTTT.